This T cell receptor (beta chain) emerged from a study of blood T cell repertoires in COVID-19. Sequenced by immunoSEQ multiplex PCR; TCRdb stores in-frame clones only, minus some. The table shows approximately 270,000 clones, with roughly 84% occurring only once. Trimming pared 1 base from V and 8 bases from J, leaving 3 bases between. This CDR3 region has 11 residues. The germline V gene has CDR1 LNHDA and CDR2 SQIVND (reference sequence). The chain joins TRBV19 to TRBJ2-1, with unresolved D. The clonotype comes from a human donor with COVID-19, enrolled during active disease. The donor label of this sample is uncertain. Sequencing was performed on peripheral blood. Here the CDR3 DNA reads TGTGCCAGTAGTATAGCTTATGAGCAGTTCTTC. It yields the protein CASSIAYEQFF.